These 28 T cell receptor beta chains were sequenced from one sample in a study of EBV T-cell therapy then PD-1 blockade in nasopharyngeal carcinoma (dated by TCRdb to the early 2020s). Interpreted using the paper, the treatment or condition label stands for: AdE1-LMPpoly-expanded autologous EBV-specific T-cell therapy followed by anti-PD-1 nivolumab. The receptor library was made with the immunoSEQ multiplex PCR assay. Held by TCRdb, this immuneACCESS table contains in-frame sequences only and omits some clones. Under half of the omission traces to an unresolved V gene where checked; the cause of the rest is unknown. Here the sample has under 20,000 clones; 84% occur a single time. Around 30% of the sample is held by the ten biggest clonotypes. The antigens these receptors bind are not known. The sequencing here drew on CD8+ T cells from blood, taken at roughly day 35 from a patient whose treatment included autologous EBV-specific T cells and nivolumab. All receptors come from a man between 40 and 49 years old with nasopharyngeal carcinoma.

The chain carries TRBV5-6 and TRBJ1-3; D is unclear. Germline V gene data show CDR1 as SGHDT and CDR2 as YYEEEE. CDR3 length: 14 residues. V dropped 2 bases and J dropped 0 bases, with 6 bases sitting between them. In DNA form, the CDR3 reads TGTGCCAGCAGCTTTGTACACTCTGGAAACACCATATATTTT. The encoded protein is CASSFVHSGNTIYF.

In this sample, this clone turned up once. The chain links TRBV6-6 to TRBJ1-5; no clear D gene. The CDR3 runs 13 residues. Germline CDR1 reads MNHNY; CDR2 reads SVGAGI (reference sequence). The ends were cut back, 8 bases at V and 3 bases at J, with 11 bases in the middle. CDR3 amino acids: CASSMGSNQPQHF. The CDR3 nucleotides are TGTGCCAGCTCAATGGGATCCAATCAGCCCCAGCATTTT.

This clone was counted once. The chain combines TRBV5-1 with TRBJ1-3, with 12 bases lining up with TRBD1. Germline V CDR1 and CDR2: SGHRS, YFSETQ. V trimming: 4 bases; J trimming: 1 base; junction bases outside the gene matches: 6. This CDR3 is built from 17 residues. CDR3: CASSRRDRGRSGNTIYF. The CDR3 bases are TGCGCCAGCAGCCGCCGGGACAGGGGGCGATCTGGAAACACCATATATTTT.

The chain recombines TRBV2 with TRBJ1-6, with D possibly being TRBD1 (5 bases). V was cut by 3 bases and J by 12 bases, with 12 bases left in between. CDR3 size: 13 residues. CDR1 and CDR2 (germline): SNHLY, FYNNEI. CDR3 DNA sequence: TGTGCCAGCAGTGAGGGGACGCCTTTACCCCTCCACTTT. This encodes CASSEGTPLPLHF.

This chain links TRBV4-2 with TRBJ2-1; 7 bases are shared with TRBD2. With V trimmed by 3 bases and J by 7 bases, 9 bases remained unmatched. The CDR3 contains 15 residues. In germline, CDR1 is LGHNA, CDR2 YNFKEQ. The CDR3: CASSHPLGRGNEQFF. CDR3 nucleotide sequence: TGTGCCAGCAGCCACCCCCTTGGGAGGGGAAATGAGCAGTTCTTC.

The CDR3 nucleotides read TGTGCCACCTCCGGGACTAGCGGGGGGGGAGAGACCCAGTACTTC. It encodes CATSGTSGGGETQYF. The chain uses TRBV15 and TRBJ2-5; 16 bases match TRBD2. V was clipped by 8 bases and J by 4 bases; unmatched bases: 4. The length of the CDR3 is 15 residues. In germline, CDR1 is LNHNV, CDR2 YYDKDF (reference sequence).

V usage is TRBV7-3 and J usage is TRBJ2-3, with D tentatively TRBD1 (6 bases). With 2 bases removed from V and 3 bases from J, the gap between germline ends came to 12 bases. CDR1 SGHTA and CDR2 FQGTGA come from the germline V gene. The CDR3 covers 15 residues. CDR3 in amino acids: CASSLRNRETDTQYF. The CDR3, as DNA: TGTGCCAGCAGCTTACGGAACAGGGAAACAGATACGCAGTATTTT.

The J gene is TRBJ2-7, the V gene TRBV7-2; 11 bases map to TRBD2. Germline-derived CDR1 and CDR2 are SGHTA and FQGNSA. The CDR3 sequence is 17 residues long. The V and J ends lost 1 base and 3 bases, in that order; junction bases with no gene match: 8. In DNA form, the CDR3 reads TGTGCCAGCAGCTTAGTACTAGCGGGGGCGATTCACTACGAGCAGTACTTC. This gives the protein CASSLVLAGAIHYEQYF.

The rearrangement uses TRBV7-2 and TRBJ2-7; tentative D call: TRBD1 (5 bases). CDR1 and CDR2 from the germline V gene are SGHTA and FQGNSA. V was pared by 0 bases and J by 3 bases, with 12 bases between. This CDR3 has 15 amino acids. CDR3 protein: CASSLAPGWVYEQYF. The DNA for the CDR3 is TGTGCCAGCAGCTTAGCGCCAGGGTGGGTCTACGAGCAGTACTTC.

This clone is deemed medium-sized. The chain employs TRBV7-9 and TRBJ1-3; 7 bases fit TRBD1. Germline V gene lookup returns CDR1 SEHNR and CDR2 FQNEAQ (reference sequence). The length of the CDR3 is 13 residues. This chain's CDR3 is CAPTRGDGNTIYF. The CDR3 DNA reads TGTGCACCGACCAGGGGGGACGGAAACACCATATATTTT.

V is TRBV6-5 and J is TRBJ2-1; TRBD2 aligns across 8 bases. This CDR3 is 14 amino acids long. CDR1 is MNHEY and CDR2 is SVGAGI in the germline V gene. With V trimmed by 8 bases and J by 0 bases, 3 bases remained unmatched. The CDR3 loop reads CASLSGDSYNEQFF. The DNA for the CDR3 is TGTGCCAGCCTTAGCGGGGACTCCTACAATGAGCAGTTCTTC.

This sequence joins TRBV10-1 and TRBJ1-4; 9 bases map to TRBD1. Germline values: CDR1 WNHNN, CDR2 SYGVQD (reference sequence). The CDR3 has 17 residues. V gave up 3 bases and J gave up 8 bases; unmatched junction bases: 13. DNA for the CDR3: TGCGCCAGCAGTGATAACGGGGGACAGGGAAATTGGGAAAAACTGTTTTTT. Encoded protein: CASSDNGGQGNWEKLFF.

For the CDR3, the DNA is TGTGCCAGCAGACCTAAAAAAGGACACAATGAGCAGTTCTTC. Translation gives CASRPKKGHNEQFF. The chain has TRBV7-9 and TRBJ2-1; D remains unclear. V lost 6 bases to trimming and J lost 5 bases, with 14 bases between them. Germline assignment: CDR1 SEHNR and CDR2 FQNEAQ (reference sequence). The CDR3 runs to 14 residues. Supplemented by reference TRBV7-9 and TRBJ2-1, the full variable domain reads DTGVSQNPRHKITKRGQNVTFRCDPISEHNRLYWYRQTLGQGPEFLTYFQNEAQLEKSRLLSDRFSAERPKGSFSTLEIQRTEQGDSAMYLCASRPKKGHNEQFFGPGTRLTVL.

The chain combines TRBV6-5 with TRBJ2-4, with D perhaps assigned TRBD1 or TRBD2 (5 bases each). The CDR3 contains 15 residues. Germline values: CDR1 MNHEY, CDR2 SVGAGI. V dropped 5 bases and J dropped 0 bases, with 11 bases sitting between them. Here the CDR3 reads CASSRGTLAKNIQYF. The CDR3 DNA follows: TGTGCCAGCAGTCGAGGGACCTTAGCCAAAAACATTCAGTACTTC.

The chain recombines TRBV9 with TRBJ1-2; unclear D gene. The V gene lost 3 bases and the J gene lost 0 bases, with 12 bases spanning the gap. Germline assignment: CDR1 SGDLS and CDR2 YYNGEE. The CDR3 sequence is 15 residues long. CDR3 residues: CASSGLDRANYGYTF. The CDR3, as DNA: TGTGCCAGCAGCGGACTCGACCGAGCTAACTATGGCTACACCTTC.

The chain employs TRBV6-1 and TRBJ1-4; a possible D gene is TRBD1 (5 bases). This CDR3 is built from 15 residues. The ends were cut back, 0 bases at V and 4 bases at J, with 9 bases in the middle. Germline values: CDR1 MNHNS, CDR2 SASEGT. The CDR3 protein is CASSEAPGDNEKLFF. The CDR3 nucleotides read TGTGCCAGCAGTGAAGCTCCGGGGGATAATGAAAAACTGTTTTTT.

The count of this clone is one. V and J are TRBV7-8 and TRBJ2-1, with 12 bases fitting TRBD2. The CDR3 is 14 amino acids. V lost 5 bases, J lost 8 bases, and 4 bases stayed unmatched. The germline V gene encodes CDR1 SGHVS and CDR2 FQNEAQ. DNA for the CDR3: TGTGCCAGCAGCCCGAGACTAGCGGGGGATGAGCAGTTCTTC. This translates into CASSPRLAGDEQFF.

The chain couples TRBV2 to TRBJ2-1; D possibly matches TRBD1 or TRBD2 (5 bases each). Trimming stripped 6 bases from V and 15 bases from J, with 12 bases between. Germline V gene data show CDR1 as SNHLY and CDR2 as FYNNEI. CDR3 size: 10 residues. CDR3 loop: CASRGEKLFF. DNA of the CDR3: TGTGCCAGCAGGGGGGAGAAGCTGTTCTTC. The complete variable domain, with remaining parts taken from reference TRBV2 and TRBJ2-1, reads EPEVTQTPSHQVTQMGQEVILRCVPISNHLYFYWYRQILGQKVEFLVSFYNNEISEKSEIFDDQFSVERPDGSNFTLKIRSTKLEDSAMYFCASRGEKLFFGPGTRLTVL.

This clone was observed a handful of times. The chain uses TRBV23-1 and TRBJ2-2, with D hard to call. TRBV23-1 is an ORF for which the function is uncertain. This CDR3 region has 11 residues. Trimming left V 9 bases short and J 6 bases short, with 8 bases between. Here the CDR3 reads CARAFAGELFF. The CDR3 region has the DNA TGCGCCAGGGCATTTGCCGGGGAGCTGTTTTTT.

The chain recombines TRBV7-3 with TRBJ2-5, with TRBD2 identical over 8 bases. V dropped 1 base and J dropped 4; count of bases not matched to a gene: 5. The CDR3 extends over 15 amino acids. CDR1 and CDR2 (germline): SGHTA, FQGTGA. DNA for the CDR3: TGTGCCAGCAGCTTAAGCGGGGGGTATGGAGAGACCCAGTACTTC. Encoded protein: CASSLSGGYGETQYF.

There are many counts of this clone. This chain connects TRBV7-9 to TRBJ2-7; 8 nucleotides line up with TRBD2. Germline V gives CDR1 SEHNR, CDR2 FQNEAQ (reference sequence). There are 16 residues in the CDR3. With V trimmed by 7 bases and J by 6 bases, 17 bases remained unmatched. This chain's CDR3 is CASNEPGGAVRTEQYF. The CDR3 bases are TGTGCCAGCAACGAACCCGGGGGGGCCGTCCGTACCGAGCAGTACTTC.

The genes are TRBV7-8 and TRBJ2-7; TRBD2 is a possible D gene (5 bases). Germline CDR1 reads SGHVS; CDR2 reads FQNEAQ. This CDR3 spans 16 amino acids. V lost 1 base to trimming and J lost 0 bases, with 13 bases between them. The CDR3 nucleotides read TGTGCCAGCAGCTTAGGGACTGCCTTGAGCTCCTACGAGCAGTACTTC. It translates to CASSLGTALSSYEQYF.

The chain is built from TRBV5-4 and TRBJ2-7; D might be TRBD1 (6 bases). Trimming removed 3 bases at V and 0 bases at J, with 10 bases between. The CDR3 length is 14 residues. CDR1 is SGHNT, CDR2 YYREEE, per germline (reference sequence). CDR3 in amino acids: CASSSGQSSYEQYF. In nucleotides, the CDR3 is TGTGCCAGCAGCTCCGGACAGAGCTCCTACGAGCAGTACTTC.

The chain links TRBV27 to TRBJ1-5, with D unresolved. CDR3 size: 14 residues. V was cut by 5 bases and J by 1 base, with 9 bases left in between. The germline V gene encodes CDR1 MNHEY and CDR2 SMNVEV (reference sequence). CDR3 in DNA: TGTGCCAGCAGTAATCGCCAGAGCAATCAGCCCCAGCATTTT. Its translation: CASSNRQSNQPQHF.

J is TRBJ1-6 and V is TRBV2, with no clear D. Per germline, CDR1 SNHLY and CDR2 FYNNEI. This CDR3 contains 13 residues. V lost 1 base and J 10 bases, leaving 8 bases between the germline ends. This CDR3 reads CASSEGTASPLHF. In nucleotides, the CDR3 is TGTGCCAGCAGTGAAGGGACGGCCTCACCCCTCCACTTT.

Points on this clone: Other DNA sequences in the same sample also yield this CDR3. The chain combines TRBV6-2 or TRBV6-3 with TRBJ2-7; 11 bases are a match to TRBD1. Germline trimming cut 2 bases from V and 4 bases from J; bases unmatched to any gene: 1. The CDR3 spans 14 residues. Germline V gene sequence: CDR1 MNHEY, CDR2 SVGEGT. DNA of the CDR3: TGTGCCAGCAGTTACGGGACAGGGGGTTACGAGCAGTACTTC. Translation: CASSYGTGGYEQYF.

This sequence joins TRBV6-5 and TRBJ2-1, with 8 nucleotides matching TRBD2. This CDR3 is built from 14 residues. Germline V gives CDR1 MNHEY, CDR2 SVGAGI. V lost 10 bases to trimming and J lost 4 bases; unmatched junction nucleotides: 9. The CDR3 spells CATHGTRSYNEQFF. Written as DNA, the CDR3 is TGTGCCACCCACGGGACTAGATCTTACAATGAGCAGTTCTTC.

CDR3: CAWSGRRDRRNTIYF. CDR3 coding DNA: TGTGCCTGGAGCGGACGCCGGGACAGACGAAACACCATATATTTT. The chain carries TRBV30 and TRBJ1-3; TRBD1 matches 7 bases. Germline trimming cut 3 bases from V and 5 bases from J; bases unmatched to any gene: 10. The CDR3 is made up of 15 amino acids. The V gene's germline CDR1 is GTSNPN and CDR2 SVGIG (reference sequence).